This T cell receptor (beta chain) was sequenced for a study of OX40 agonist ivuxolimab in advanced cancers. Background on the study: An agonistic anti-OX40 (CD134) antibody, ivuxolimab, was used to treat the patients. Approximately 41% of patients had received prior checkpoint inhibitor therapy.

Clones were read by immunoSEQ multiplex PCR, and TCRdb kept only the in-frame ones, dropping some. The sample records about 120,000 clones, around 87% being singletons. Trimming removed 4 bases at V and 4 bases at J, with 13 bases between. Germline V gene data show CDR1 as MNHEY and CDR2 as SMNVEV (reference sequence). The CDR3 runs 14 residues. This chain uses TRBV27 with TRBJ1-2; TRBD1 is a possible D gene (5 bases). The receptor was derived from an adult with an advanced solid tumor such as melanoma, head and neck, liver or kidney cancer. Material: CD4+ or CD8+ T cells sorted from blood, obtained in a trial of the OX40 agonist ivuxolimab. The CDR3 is CASSSRDSSYGYTF. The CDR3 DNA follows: TGTGCCAGCAGTTCACGTGACAGTAGCTATGGCTACACCTTC.